The clone carrying this TCR beta chain turned up a few times. The data stem from a study of early T cells in non-severe SARS-CoV-2 infection. Whole-study context: The input, bulk RNA from unsorted whole blood, was sequenced, and chains were unpaired.

Researchers attached unique molecular identifiers to individual cDNA molecules. TCRdb redid the calling of the 5' RACE reads with MiXCR, one entry per CDR3 protein. The sample lists more than 80,000 distinct CDR3 sequences, roughly an eighth occurring once. Sequencing was performed on whole blood. This receptor was obtained from an adult who was a healthcare worker with PCR-confirmed SARS-CoV-2 infection or an uninfected control (not recorded which).

CDR3 sequence (DNA): TGTGCCAGCGAGGATACTAGCACAGATACGCAGTATTTT. Residues: CASEDTSTDTQYF. The V gene is TRBV5-4, the J gene TRBJ2-3; no reliable D call. CDR3 size: 13 residues. Trimming took 7 bases from V and 0 from J, leaving 9 bases between them. Germline lookup yields CDR1 SGHNT and CDR2 YYREEE (reference sequence).